This TCR beta chain is drawn from a study of control samples from healthy donors and cancer patients. Sequencing was performed with immunoSEQ multiplex PCR; in TCRdb, only in-frame clones are kept and a portion is missing. Of more than 50,000 clones listed, 90% to 96% are singletons. Sequences were obtained from blood. This sequence originates from a young woman in good health.

The CDR3 loop reads CASSSYGYTF. CDR3 bases: TGTGCCAGCAGCTCTTATGGCTACACCTTC. This chain joins TRBV7-9 and TRBJ1-2; no definite D call. V lost 4 bases and J lost 5, with 2 bases in between. Germline CDR1 SEHNR, CDR2 FQNEAQ (reference sequence). The CDR3 loop spans 10 amino acids.